A single sample is the source of the 14 T cell receptor beta chains below, sequenced in a study of technical replicates of blood from several donors. Libraries were prepared by immunoSEQ multiplex PCR; TCRdb keeps only in-frame clonotypes and omits some of them. This sample has 65,000 to 85,000 clones, with roughly 98% found just once. Sequenced: T cells isolated from PBMCs. The receptors originated from a human donor in good health.

This chain connects TRBV7-9 to TRBJ2-5; D is possibly TRBD2 (6 bases). The CDR3 consists of 14 residues. The V end lost 5 bases, the J end lost 1 base, and 11 bases lay between the germline ends. Germline V lookup: CDR1 SEHNR, CDR2 FQNEAQ (reference sequence). Here the CDR3 reads CASSPQGGQETQYF. In nucleotides, the CDR3 is TGTGCCAGCAGCCCGCAGGGAGGCCAAGAGACCCAGTACTTC.

The V and J genes are TRBV5-1 and TRBJ2-1, with TRBD1 matching over 12 bases. CDR1 and CDR2 from the germline V gene are SGHRS and YFSETQ. Trimming removed 3 bases from V and 8 bases from J; junction bases left unmatched: 3. The CDR3 has 14 amino acids. The CDR3 loop is CASSYGTGGDEQFF. CDR3 bases: TGCGCCAGCAGCTACGGGACAGGGGGCGATGAGCAGTTCTTC.

The J gene is TRBJ2-2, the V gene TRBV5-6, with D possibly being TRBD2 (6 bases). The length of the CDR3 is 15 residues. Germline CDR1 SGHDT, CDR2 YYEEEE. Trimming took off 5 bases at V and 6 bases at J, with 17 bases between the two ends. CDR3 protein: CASRHMTSFPGELFF. In DNA form, the CDR3 reads TGTGCCAGCAGGCACATGACTAGTTTTCCCGGGGAGCTGTTTTTT.

The rearrangement joins TRBV2 to TRBJ2-3, with 11 bases aligning to TRBD1. Looked up from germline, CDR1 is SNHLY and CDR2 is FYNNEI. J lost 5 bases, V lost 6 bases, and 7 bases had no gene match. There are 15 residues in the CDR3. In nucleotides, the CDR3 is TGTGCCAGCAGACCGGGACAGGGGGGGGGAGATACGCAGTATTTT. It yields the protein CASRPGQGGGDTQYF. The full variable domain, rest sourced from reference TRBV2 and TRBJ2-3, is EPEVTQTPSHQVTQMGQEVILRCVPISNHLYFYWYRQILGQKVEFLVSFYNNEISEKSEIFDDQFSVERPDGSNFTLKIRSTKLEDSAMYFCASRPGQGGGDTQYFGPGTRLTVL.

Written as DNA, the CDR3 is TGTGCCAGCATCTCGTGGGGGGGAGGAATGGAAAAACTGTTTTTT. Translating gives CASISWGGGMEKLFF. This chain joins TRBV7-9 and TRBJ1-4; tentative D call: TRBD1 (5 bases). Trimming took off 7 bases at V and 8 bases at J, with 20 bases between the two ends. The CDR3 has 15 amino acids. Germline V gene data show CDR1 as SEHNR and CDR2 as FQNEAQ (reference sequence).

This chain connects TRBV21-1 to TRBJ2-7; the table's D call of TRBD1 was not tested on the DNA. TRBV21-1 is an annotated pseudogene. The CDR3 sequence is 13 residues long. CDR3 in DNA: TGTGCCAGCAGCGTCAGGGGTAGGGACGAGCAGTACTTC. Its protein is CASSVRGRDEQYF.

The rearrangement uses TRBV5-6 and TRBJ2-7, with D possibly TRBD2 on 5 matching bases. The V end was cut by 6 bases, the J end by 4 bases, with 20 bases between. The germline V gene has CDR1 SGHDT and CDR2 YYEEEE. This CDR3 contains 15 residues. This chain's CDR3 is CASTVPSASRYEQYF. Written as DNA, the CDR3 is TGTGCCAGCACCGTTCCATCGGCTAGCAGGTACGAGCAGTACTTC.

This chain joins TRBV5-1 and TRBJ2-1; maybe TRBD2 (7 bases). Germline loops: CDR1 SGHRS, CDR2 YFSETQ. CDR3 length equals 16 residues. The V gene lost 6 bases and the J gene lost 1 base, with 17 bases spanning the gap. CDR3 coding DNA: TGCGCCAGCACCCCAGGGGTGGGGGGGTCCTACAATGAGCAGTTCTTC. It is translated as CASTPGVGGSYNEQFF.

V usage is TRBV7-9 and J usage is TRBJ1-2; D is perhaps TRBD1 (6 bases). The germline V gene has CDR1 SEHNR and CDR2 FQNEAQ (reference sequence). V was shortened by 5 bases and J by 3 bases, with 19 bases between the two germline ends. The CDR3 runs to 16 residues. Here the CDR3 DNA reads TGTGCCAGCAGCCACCATAGACAGGAGCTCGACTATGGCTACACCTTC. This codes for CASSHHRQELDYGYTF.

V gene TRBV6-1 combines with J gene TRBJ2-1; possibly TRBD2 for D (5 bases). Germline lookup yields CDR1 MNHNS and CDR2 SASEGT. The CDR3 runs to 15 residues. V gave up 0 bases and J gave up 3 bases, with 9 bases separating them. CDR3 in DNA: TGTGCCAGCAGTGAAGCGGCGGGCTTCTACAATGAGCAGTTCTTC. Residues: CASSEAAGFYNEQFF.

V usage is TRBV9 and J usage is TRBJ2-3; 8 nucleotides align to TRBD2. This CDR3 has 16 residues. V trimming: 1 base; J trimming: 2 bases; junction bases outside the gene matches: 6. In germline, CDR1 is SGDLS, CDR2 YYNGEE. CDR3 coding DNA: TGTGCCAGCAGCGTAAGCGGCGGGGGGATCACAGATACGCAGTATTTT. Protein sequence: CASSVSGGGITDTQYF.

The chain joins TRBV5-1 to TRBJ2-1, with D perhaps matching TRBD1 (6 bases). V was clipped by 3 bases and J by 0 bases, with 13 bases between them. The CDR3 contains 16 residues. Germline V gene sequence: CDR1 SGHRS, CDR2 YFSETQ. CDR3 in amino acids: CASSWGHDASYNEQFF. The CDR3, as DNA: TGCGCCAGCAGCTGGGGACACGATGCCTCCTACAATGAGCAGTTCTTC.

This clone appeared a single time. CDR3 region: CASSLDGGTGANVLTF. In nucleotides, the CDR3 is TGTGCCAGCAGCTTGGACGGGGGGACTGGGGCCAACGTCCTGACTTTC. The gene calls are TRBV5-5 and TRBJ2-6, with TRBD2 identical over 7 bases. The CDR3 is made up of 16 amino acids. From germline, CDR1 is SGHKS and CDR2 YYEKEE (reference sequence). V trimming: 0 bases; J trimming: 2 bases; junction bases outside the gene matches: 2.

The J gene is TRBJ1-2, the V gene TRBV20-1, with 8 nucleotides matching TRBD1. CDR1 and CDR2 from the germline V gene are DFQATT and SNEGSKA (reference sequence). After removal of 8 bases from V and 8 bases from J, the junction contained 7 bases not matched to a gene. The CDR3 is 11 residues long. CDR3 nucleotides: TGCAGTTTCGGACAGGGAGGCGGCTACACCTTC. Its translation is CSFGQGGGYTF.